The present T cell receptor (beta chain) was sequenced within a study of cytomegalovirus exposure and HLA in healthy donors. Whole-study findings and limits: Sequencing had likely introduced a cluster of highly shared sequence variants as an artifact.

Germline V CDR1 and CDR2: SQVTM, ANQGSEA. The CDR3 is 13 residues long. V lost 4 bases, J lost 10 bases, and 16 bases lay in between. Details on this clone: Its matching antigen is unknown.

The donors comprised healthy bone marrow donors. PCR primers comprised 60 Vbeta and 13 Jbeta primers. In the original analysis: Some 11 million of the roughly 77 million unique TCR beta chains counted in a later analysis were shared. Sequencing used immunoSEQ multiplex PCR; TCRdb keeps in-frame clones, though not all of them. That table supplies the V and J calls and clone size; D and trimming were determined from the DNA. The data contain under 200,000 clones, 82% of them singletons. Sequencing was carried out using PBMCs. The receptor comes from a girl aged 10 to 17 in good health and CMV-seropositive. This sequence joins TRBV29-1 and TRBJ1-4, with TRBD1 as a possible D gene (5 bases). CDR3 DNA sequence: TGCAGCGTTGCCGGGACTGCGAACGGAAAACTGTTTTTT. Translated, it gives CSVAGTANGKLFF.